Each of the 23 T cell receptor beta chains below was sequenced from the same sample in a study of a mutant IDH1 vaccine in newly diagnosed glioma. Profiling relied on immunoSEQ multiplex PCR, and the TCRdb table lists in-frame clones only, not all of them. The table lists around 92,000 clones, approximately 90% of them singletons, with under 0.65% in the top ten. Specified time point: baseline, week 1 (first vaccination visit). Noted treatment: pre-vaccination baseline after standard-of-care therapy. The input for sequencing was PBMCs, taken from a glioma patient treated with radiotherapy, temozolomide or both. These receptors were obtained from a woman in her fifties or sixties with glioma.

The chain recombines TRBV11-3 with TRBJ2-1; D is perhaps TRBD2 (5 bases). The V gene's germline CDR1 is SGHNT and CDR2 YENEEA. The CDR3 loop spans 15 amino acids. Trimming cost V 1 base and J 3 bases, with 10 bases left between them. CDR3 sequence reads: CASSLGGEGYNEQFF. In DNA form, the CDR3 reads TGTGCCAGCAGCTTAGGGGGAGAGGGCTACAATGAGCAGTTCTTC.

The chain combines TRBV28 with TRBJ1-5, with TRBD1 as a possible D gene (5 bases). Germline loops: CDR1 MDHEN, CDR2 SYDVKM. This CDR3 comprises 12 residues. V shed 8 bases and J shed 4 bases, with 9 bases lying between them. The CDR3 protein is CASLRGNQPQHF. The CDR3 bases are TGTGCCAGCCTTAGGGGAAATCAGCCCCAGCATTTT.

This chain connects TRBV30 to TRBJ1-1; D is uncertain. V lost 4 bases, J lost 5 bases, and 11 bases lay in between. This CDR3 is 12 amino acids long. CDR1 is GTSNPN and CDR2 is SVGIG in the germline V gene (reference sequence). The CDR3 DNA is TGTGCCTGGATGGGGTGGGGAACTGAAGCTTTCTTT. This codes for CAWMGWGTEAFF.

The gene calls are TRBV28 and TRBJ1-4; 10 bases line up with TRBD1. CDR3 size: 14 residues. J was trimmed by 7 bases and V by 4 bases; bases with no gene match: 3. CDR1 and CDR2 from the germline V gene are MDHEN and SYDVKM. The CDR3 sequence is CASSWDRGSEKLFF. Written as DNA, the CDR3 is TGTGCCAGCAGTTGGGACAGGGGATCTGAAAAACTGTTTTTT.

The chain links TRBV18 to TRBJ2-7, with 7 bases identical to TRBD1. Germline trimming cut 0 bases from V and 4 bases from J; bases unmatched to any gene: 9. CDR1 and CDR2 (germline): KGHSH, LQKENI. There are 16 residues in the CDR3. The CDR3 spells CASSPPVQGTSYEQYF. The CDR3 DNA reads TGTGCCAGCTCACCACCGGTACAGGGGACCTCTTACGAGCAGTACTTC.

V is TRBV6-6 and J is TRBJ1-4; the D gene is possibly TRBD1 (5 bases). CDR1 and CDR2 (germline): MNHNY, SVGAGI (reference sequence). CDR3 length equals 15 residues. V lost 6 bases to trimming and J lost 6 bases, with 17 bases between them. CDR3 in DNA: TGTGCCAGCAGACAGACCAGGGAAAGGCATGAAAAACTGTTTTTT. This encodes CASRQTRERHEKLFF.

The J gene is TRBJ2-3, the V gene TRBV2; the match to TRBD1 covers 7 bases. The germline V gene encodes CDR1 SNHLY and CDR2 FYNNEI. The CDR3 contains 14 residues. V was pared by 7 bases and J by 7 bases, with 11 bases of the junction left unmatched. The CDR3 region is CASTPGQWGNTQYF. Here the CDR3 DNA reads TGTGCCAGCACCCCGGGACAGTGGGGAAATACGCAGTATTTT.

This sequence joins TRBV28 and TRBJ1-2; D uncertain. The CDR3 length is 14 residues. V lost 7 bases and J lost 4, with 16 bases in between. The germline gives CDR1 MDHEN, CDR2 SYDVKM. CDR3 DNA: TGTGCCAGCAAACTAAGGCACGGAACCTATGGCTACACCTTC. Amino acids: CASKLRHGTYGYTF.

The chain uses TRBV28 and TRBJ1-5, with D possibly being TRBD1 (6 bases). Per the germline V gene, CDR1 is MDHEN and CDR2 is SYDVKM. CDR3 length: 15 amino acids. V was cut by 4 bases and J by 3 bases, with 13 bases left in between. The CDR3 is CASSSTQGLNQPQHF. In nucleotides, the CDR3 is TGTGCCAGCAGTTCCACACAGGGCCTCAATCAGCCCCAGCATTTT.

This clone appeared once. As the CDR3 is not closed by the conserved phenylalanine or tryptophan, this likely results from a read error. No DNA is shown, since the ends of the CDR3 on it are uncertain; the CDR3 is the one TCRdb lists. The V gene is TRBV21-1, the J gene TRBJ1-6. TRBV21-1 represents a pseudogene. Both ends counted, the CDR3 spans 12 residues. CDR3 sequence: CASSKEAPGGVI.

The chain carries TRBV28 and TRBJ2-4; no definite D call. The CDR3 contains 15 residues. V shed 4 bases and J shed 2 bases, with 12 bases lying between them. From germline, CDR1 is MDHEN and CDR2 SYDVKM. This CDR3 is CASSWAGVTKNIQYF. CDR3 DNA: TGTGCCAGCAGTTGGGCAGGTGTGACCAAAAACATTCAGTACTTC.

This clone has just one count. The chain is built from TRBV7-3 and TRBJ2-3, with 15 positions matching TRBD2. CDR3 length: 16 amino acids. V trimming: 6 bases; J trimming: 4 bases; junction bases outside the gene matches: 5. Germline V gene data show CDR1 as SGHTA and CDR2 as FQGTGA. CDR3: CASSVGLAGGADTQYF. Written as DNA, the CDR3 is TGTGCCAGCAGTGTGGGACTAGCGGGAGGCGCAGATACGCAGTATTTT. Supplemented by reference TRBV7-3 and TRBJ2-3, the full variable domain reads GAGVSQTPSNKVTEKGKYVELRCDPISGHTALYWYRQSLGQGPEFLIYFQGTGAADDSGLPNDRFFAVRPEGSVSTLKIQRTERGDSAVYLCASSVGLAGGADTQYFGPGTRLTVL.

Here the CDR3 reads CASRRSRGGPYNEQFF. The CDR3 bases are TGTGCCAGCAGACGATCCCGGGGGGGCCCTTACAATGAGCAGTTCTTC. The gene calls are TRBV11-2 and TRBJ2-1, with 8 bases identical to TRBD2. The CDR3 is 16 amino acids. The V gene end was trimmed by 6 bases and the J gene end by 4 bases; junction bases not matched to a gene: 11. CDR1 is SGHAT, CDR2 FQNNGV, per germline.

A few counts support this clone. The chain is built from TRBV30 and TRBJ1-2; D is undetermined. Germline V gene sequence: CDR1 GTSNPN, CDR2 SVGIG (reference sequence). The CDR3 spans 13 residues. V was clipped by 7 bases and J by 2 bases, with 14 bases between them. CDR3 DNA: TGTGCCTCTCCGACCGGGCCAAACTATGGCTACACCTTC. Translating gives CASPTGPNYGYTF.

DNA for the CDR3: TGTGCCAGCTCACCGGCTGCCAGGTCGGTCTACGAGCAGTACTTC. It codes for CASSPAARSVYEQYF. The chain combines TRBV18 with TRBJ2-7; D gene uncertain. The V end was cut by 3 bases, the J end by 3 bases, with 15 bases between. The CDR3 covers 15 residues. CDR1 is KGHSH and CDR2 is LQKENI in the germline V gene.

The chain uses TRBV18 and TRBJ2-6; weak D call: TRBD2 (6 bases). Per the germline V gene, CDR1 is KGHSH and CDR2 is LQKENI. Between the trimmed V and J ends, which lost 0 bases and 2 bases, there was a span of 8 bases. The CDR3 totals 16 residues. The CDR3: CASSPPGGAGANVLTF. CDR3 DNA: TGTGCCAGCTCACCACCAGGCGGGGCTGGGGCCAACGTCCTGACTTTC.

V is TRBV9 and J is TRBJ1-1, with a tentative D call TRBD1 (5 bases). Trimming pared 0 bases from V and 2 bases from J, leaving 14 bases between. Germline CDR1 SGDLS, CDR2 YYNGEE. The CDR3 is made up of 16 amino acids. The CDR3 region is CASSVEALGGNTEAFF. Written as DNA, the CDR3 is TGTGCCAGCAGCGTAGAGGCCCTGGGGGGAAACACTGAAGCTTTCTTT.

This clone was observed once. V gene TRBV7-3 combines with J gene TRBJ2-1; 8 bases align to TRBD2. The CDR3 loop spans 15 amino acids. Germline CDR1 SGHTA, CDR2 FQGTGA. Trimming cost V 6 bases and J 2 bases; bases outside gene matches: 6. CDR3 in amino acids: CASSTSGSTYNEQFF. The CDR3 coding sequence is TGTGCCAGCAGTACAAGCGGGAGTACCTACAATGAGCAGTTCTTC.

The chain links TRBV6-1 to TRBJ2-7, with D unresolved. V dropped 3 bases and J dropped 2 bases, with 2 bases sitting between them. The CDR3 consists of 11 residues. Germline V CDR1 and CDR2: MNHNS, SASEGT. CDR3 region: CASSDAYEQYF. The CDR3 coding sequence is TGTGCCAGCAGTGATGCCTACGAGCAGTACTTC.

The genes are TRBV6-6 and TRBJ2-6; the D is unclear. The germline V and J ends were trimmed by 1 base and 0 bases, with 4 bases remaining between them. CDR1 is MNHNY and CDR2 is SVGAGI in the germline V gene (reference sequence). This CDR3 is built from 15 residues. The CDR3 spells CASSYWDSGANVLTF. CDR3 nucleotides: TGTGCCAGCAGTTACTGGGACTCTGGGGCCAACGTCCTGACTTTC.

J is TRBJ2-1 and V is TRBV7-9; D might be TRBD1 (6 bases). The CDR3 sequence is 15 residues long. Trimming shortened V by 1 base and J by 8 bases, and 15 bases separated the two germline ends. CDR1 and CDR2 from the germline V gene are SEHNR and FQNEAQ (reference sequence). The CDR3 here is CASSLEVHRVDEQFF. The CDR3 nucleotides read TGTGCCAGCAGCTTAGAGGTCCACAGGGTTGATGAGCAGTTCTTC.

V and J are TRBV9 and TRBJ2-1; no definite D call. This CDR3 contains 17 residues. Trimming took 4 bases from V and 0 from J, leaving 17 bases between them. CDR1 SGDLS and CDR2 YYNGEE come from the germline V gene. The DNA of the CDR3 is TGTGCCAGCAGCTCAGGCCCCGCCCGCTACTCCTACAATGAGCAGTTCTTC. It codes for CASSSGPARYSYNEQFF. Together with reference TRBV9 and TRBJ2-1, the CDR3 gives the full variable domain: DSGVTQTPKHLITATGQRVTLRCSPRSGDLSVYWYQQSLDQGLQFLIQYYNGEERAKGNILERFSAQQFPDLHSELNLSSLELGDSALYFCASSSGPARYSYNEQFFGPGTRLTVL.

The chain links TRBV5-1 to TRBJ1-5; no reliable D call. There are 15 residues in the CDR3. The V end was cut by 4 bases, the J end by 2 bases, with 13 bases between. CDR1 is SGHRS and CDR2 is YFSETQ in the germline V gene. CDR3 DNA sequence: TGCGCCAGCAGCGTCGGACCCGGGGGCAATCAGCCCCAGCATTTT. Translation gives CASSVGPGGNQPQHF.